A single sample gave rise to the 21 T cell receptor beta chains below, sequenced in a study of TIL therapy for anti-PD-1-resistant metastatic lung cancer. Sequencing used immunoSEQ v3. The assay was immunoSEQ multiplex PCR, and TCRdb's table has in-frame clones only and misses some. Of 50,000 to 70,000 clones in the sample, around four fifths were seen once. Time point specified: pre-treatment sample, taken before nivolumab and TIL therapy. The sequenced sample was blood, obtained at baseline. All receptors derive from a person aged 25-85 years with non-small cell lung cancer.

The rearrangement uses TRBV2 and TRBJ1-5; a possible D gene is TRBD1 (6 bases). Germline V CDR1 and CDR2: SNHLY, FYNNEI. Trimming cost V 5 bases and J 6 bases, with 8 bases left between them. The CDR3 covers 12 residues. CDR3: CASSRGAQPQHF. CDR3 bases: TGTGCCAGCAGTCGGGGGGCTCAGCCCCAGCATTTT. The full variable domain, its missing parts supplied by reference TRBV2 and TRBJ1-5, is EPEVTQTPSHQVTQMGQEVILRCVPISNHLYFYWYRQILGQKVEFLVSFYNNEISEKSEIFDDQFSVERPDGSNFTLKIRSTKLEDSAMYFCASSRGAQPQHFGDGTRLSIL.

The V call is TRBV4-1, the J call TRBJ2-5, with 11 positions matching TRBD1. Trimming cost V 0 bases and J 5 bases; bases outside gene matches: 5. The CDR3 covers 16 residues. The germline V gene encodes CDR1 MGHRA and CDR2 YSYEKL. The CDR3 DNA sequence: TGCGCCAGCAGCCAAGATGGGGACAGGGGGAAGGAGACCCAGTACTTC. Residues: CASSQDGDRGKETQYF.

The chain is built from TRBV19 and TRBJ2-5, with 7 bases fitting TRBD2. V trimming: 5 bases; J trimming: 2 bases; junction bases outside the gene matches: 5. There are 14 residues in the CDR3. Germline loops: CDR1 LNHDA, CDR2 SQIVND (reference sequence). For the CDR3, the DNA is TGTGCCAGTAGTGTCACTAGCGAGCAAGAGACCCAGTACTTC. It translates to CASSVTSEQETQYF.

The CDR3 coding sequence is TGTGCCAGTAAAGACCCCGGAGGTACGCAGTATTTT. Translated, it gives CASKDPGGTQYF. The gene calls are TRBV19 and TRBJ2-3; D is perhaps TRBD2 (5 bases). V was cut by 7 bases and J by 8 bases, with 13 bases left in between. The CDR3 totals 12 residues. Germline V gene lookup returns CDR1 LNHDA and CDR2 SQIVND (reference sequence).

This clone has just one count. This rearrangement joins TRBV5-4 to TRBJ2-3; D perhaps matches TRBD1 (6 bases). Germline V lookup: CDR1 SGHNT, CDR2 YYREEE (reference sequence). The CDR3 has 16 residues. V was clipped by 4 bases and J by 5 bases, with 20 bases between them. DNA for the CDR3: TGTGCCAGCAGCATCAACGTACAGGGTAGGAAAGATACGCAGTATTTT. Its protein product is CASSINVQGRKDTQYF.

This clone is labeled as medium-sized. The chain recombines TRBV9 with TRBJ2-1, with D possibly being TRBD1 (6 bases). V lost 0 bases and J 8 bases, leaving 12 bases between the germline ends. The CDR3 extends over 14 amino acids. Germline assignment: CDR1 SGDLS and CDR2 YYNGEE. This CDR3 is CASSVGVGADEQFF. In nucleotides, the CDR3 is TGTGCCAGCAGCGTAGGCGTGGGGGCCGATGAGCAGTTCTTC.

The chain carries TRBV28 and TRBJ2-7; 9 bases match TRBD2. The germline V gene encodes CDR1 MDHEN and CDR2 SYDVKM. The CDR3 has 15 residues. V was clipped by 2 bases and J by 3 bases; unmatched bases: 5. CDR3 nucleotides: TGTGCCAGCAGTTTACTCAGCGGGAGGCTCTACGAGCAGTACTTC. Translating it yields CASSLLSGRLYEQYF. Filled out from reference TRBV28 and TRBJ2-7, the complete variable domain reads DVKVTQSSRYLVKRTGEKVFLECVQDMDHENMFWYRQDPGLGLRLIYFSYDVKMKEKGDIPEGYSVSREKKERFSLILESASTNQTSMYLCASSLLSGRLYEQYFGPGTRLTVT.

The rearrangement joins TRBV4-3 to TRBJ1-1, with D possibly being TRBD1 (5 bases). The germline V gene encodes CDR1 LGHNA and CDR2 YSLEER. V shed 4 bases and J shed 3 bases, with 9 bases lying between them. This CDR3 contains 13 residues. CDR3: CASSRQGDTEAFF. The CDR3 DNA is TGCGCCAGCAGCCGACAAGGGGACACTGAAGCTTTCTTT.

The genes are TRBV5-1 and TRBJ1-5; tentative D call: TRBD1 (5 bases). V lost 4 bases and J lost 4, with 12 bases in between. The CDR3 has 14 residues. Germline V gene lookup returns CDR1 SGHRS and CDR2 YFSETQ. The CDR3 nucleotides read TGCGCCAGCAGCGAAACAGGAGGGAATCAGCCCCAGCATTTT. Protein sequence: CASSETGGNQPQHF. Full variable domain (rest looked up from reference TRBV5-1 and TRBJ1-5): KAGVTQTPRYLIKTRGQQVTLSCSPISGHRSVSWYQQTPGQGLQFLFEYFSETQRNKGNFPGRFSGRQFSNSRSEMNVSTLELGDSALYLCASSETGGNQPQHFGDGTRLSIL.

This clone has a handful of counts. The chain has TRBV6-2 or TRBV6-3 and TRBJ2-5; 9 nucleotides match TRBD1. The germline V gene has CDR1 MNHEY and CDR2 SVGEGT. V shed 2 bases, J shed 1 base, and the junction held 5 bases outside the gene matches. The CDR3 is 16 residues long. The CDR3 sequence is CASSYGGTGPQETQYF. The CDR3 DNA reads TGTGCCAGCAGTTACGGGGGGACAGGGCCCCAAGAGACCCAGTACTTC.

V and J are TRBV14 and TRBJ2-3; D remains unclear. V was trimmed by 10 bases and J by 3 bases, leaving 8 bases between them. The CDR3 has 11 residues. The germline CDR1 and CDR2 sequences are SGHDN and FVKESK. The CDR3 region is CATSKTDTQYF. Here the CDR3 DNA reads TGTGCCACTTCCAAGACAGATACGCAGTATTTT.

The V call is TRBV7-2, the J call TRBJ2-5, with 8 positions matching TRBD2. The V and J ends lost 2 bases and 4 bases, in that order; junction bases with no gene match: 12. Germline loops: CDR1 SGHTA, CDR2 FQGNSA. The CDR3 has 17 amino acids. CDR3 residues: CASSLPFAGGVGETQYF. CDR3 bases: TGTGCCAGCAGCTTACCCTTCGCGGGGGGTGTCGGAGAGACCCAGTACTTC. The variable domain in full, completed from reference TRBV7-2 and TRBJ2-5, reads GAGVSQSPSNKVTEKGKDVELRCDPISGHTALYWYRQSLGQGLEFLIYFQGNSAPDKSGLPSDRFSAERTGGSVSTLTIQRTQQEDSAVYLCASSLPFAGGVGETQYFGPGTRLLVL.

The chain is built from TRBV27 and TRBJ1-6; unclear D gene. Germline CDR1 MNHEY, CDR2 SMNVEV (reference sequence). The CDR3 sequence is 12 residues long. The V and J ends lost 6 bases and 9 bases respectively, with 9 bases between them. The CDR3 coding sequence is TGTGCCAGCAGATCCTCGGCTTCACCCCTCCACTTT. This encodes CASRSSASPLHF.

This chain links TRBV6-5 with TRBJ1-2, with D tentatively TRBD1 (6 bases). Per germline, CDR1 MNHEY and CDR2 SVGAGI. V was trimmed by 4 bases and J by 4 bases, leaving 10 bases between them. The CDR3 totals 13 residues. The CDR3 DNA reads TGTGCCAGCAGTTCCTTGGACAGCTATGGCTACACCTTC. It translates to CASSSLDSYGYTF.

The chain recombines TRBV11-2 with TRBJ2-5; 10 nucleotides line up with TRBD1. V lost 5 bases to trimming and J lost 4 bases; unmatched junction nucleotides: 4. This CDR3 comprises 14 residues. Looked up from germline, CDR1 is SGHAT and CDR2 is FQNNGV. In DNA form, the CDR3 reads TGTGCCAGCAGCAGAGACAGGGGGCTAGAGACCCAGTACTTC. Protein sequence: CASSRDRGLETQYF.

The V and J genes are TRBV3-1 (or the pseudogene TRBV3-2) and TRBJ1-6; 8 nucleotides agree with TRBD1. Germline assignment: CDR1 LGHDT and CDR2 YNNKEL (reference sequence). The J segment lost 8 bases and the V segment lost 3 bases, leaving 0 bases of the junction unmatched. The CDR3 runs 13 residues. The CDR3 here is CASSQTGDSPLHF. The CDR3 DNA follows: TGTGCCAGCAGCCAGACAGGGGATTCACCCCTCCACTTT.

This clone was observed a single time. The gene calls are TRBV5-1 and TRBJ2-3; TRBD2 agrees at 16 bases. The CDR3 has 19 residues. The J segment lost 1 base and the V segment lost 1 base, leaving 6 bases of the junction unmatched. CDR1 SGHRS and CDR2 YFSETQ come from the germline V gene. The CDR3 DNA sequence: TGCGCCAGCAGCTTGCAGCCGGGACTAGCGGGAGGGCGCACAGATACGCAGTATTTT. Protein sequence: CASSLQPGLAGGRTDTQYF.

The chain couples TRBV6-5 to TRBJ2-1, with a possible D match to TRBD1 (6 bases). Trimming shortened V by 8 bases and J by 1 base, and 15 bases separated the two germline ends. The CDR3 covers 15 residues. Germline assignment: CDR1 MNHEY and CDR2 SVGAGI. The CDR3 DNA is TGTGCCAGCGGAAATCCGGGACAATCCTACAATGAGCAGTTCTTC. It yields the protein CASGNPGQSYNEQFF.

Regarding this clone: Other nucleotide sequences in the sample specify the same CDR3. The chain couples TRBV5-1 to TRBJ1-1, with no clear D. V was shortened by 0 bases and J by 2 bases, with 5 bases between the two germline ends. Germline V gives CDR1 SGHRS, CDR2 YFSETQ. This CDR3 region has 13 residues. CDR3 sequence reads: CASSLGGNTEAFF. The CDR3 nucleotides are TGCGCCAGCAGCTTGGGGGGAAACACTGAAGCTTTCTTT.

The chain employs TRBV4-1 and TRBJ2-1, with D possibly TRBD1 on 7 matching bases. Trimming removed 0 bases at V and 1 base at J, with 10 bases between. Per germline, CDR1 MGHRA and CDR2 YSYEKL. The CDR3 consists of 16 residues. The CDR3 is CASSQDAGGSYNEQFF. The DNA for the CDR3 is TGCGCCAGCAGCCAAGATGCAGGGGGGTCCTACAATGAGCAGTTCTTC.

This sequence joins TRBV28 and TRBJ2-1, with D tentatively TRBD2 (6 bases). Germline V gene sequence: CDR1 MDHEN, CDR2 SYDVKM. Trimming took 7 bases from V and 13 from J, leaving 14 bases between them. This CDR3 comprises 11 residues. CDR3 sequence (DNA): TGTGCCAGCATCTTGGGGCGGGATCAGTTCTTC. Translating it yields CASILGRDQFF.